Below, one TCR beta chain is given with its context. The data were obtained in a study of blood T cell repertoires in COVID-19. Study summary: COVID-19 samples from acute and convalescent phases originated in the United States, Italy and Spain. T cells, B-cell-depleted T cells, or PBMCs supplied cDNA or gDNA.

Under the authors' procedure: Estimation of nucleated cell counts was performed using reference gene primer amplification. Data came from immunoSEQ multiplex PCR; TCRdb stores just in-frame clones and leaves some out. For V, J and clone size, that table is used; D and trimming come from the DNA. Among roughly 480,000 clones, roughly 87% were seen once, and the ten largest hold 0.75% to 0.9%. The Seattle patients joined while their infection was active and were tracked longitudinally afterward. V trimming: 6 bases; J trimming: 5 bases; junction bases outside the gene matches: 10. The CDR3 consists of 15 residues. Germline CDR1 and CDR2: SEHNR and FQNEAQ (reference sequence).

This chain connects TRBV7-9 to TRBJ1-1; the match to TRBD1 covers 9 bases. Sequencing input: peripheral blood. This TCR came from a man younger than 35 with COVID-19, enrolled during active disease. This chain's CDR3 is CASRPRQGVETEAFF. The DNA of the CDR3 is TGTGCCAGCAGGCCTCGACAGGGGGTAGAGACTGAAGCTTTCTTT.